A selection of T cell receptor beta chains follows, all from one sample in a study of patients and donors after allogeneic stem cell transplantation. Via MiXCR, TCRdb re-called the RT-PCR reads, giving one row per CDR3 protein. Of approximately 160,000 distinct CDR3 sequences detected, roughly 24% appear once; the ten largest clones hold roughly a quarter. Input material: blood, either unsorted or a sorted T cell fraction (not recorded which). Source of these receptors: a human donor who was either an allogeneic HSCT recipient or a stem cell or donor lymphocyte infusion donor (not recorded which). It is not recorded whose cells these are; they may come from a transplant donor. The CDR3 runs from the conserved cysteine through the conserved F or W. A D gene is named only where the DNA matches it firmly. Clone size, where shown, is once, few, many, or a class for clones that have expanded.

v_gene	abundance	j_gene	d_gene	CDR3aa	CDR3nt
TRBV18	.	TRBJ1-5	.	CASSPSSGNQPQHF	TGTGCCAGCTCACCCTCATCAGGGAATCAGCCCCAGCATTTT
TRBV4-2	.	TRBJ1-1	.	CASSQDIGTSNTEAFF	TGTGCCAGCAGCCAAGATATTGGGACCTCGAACACTGAAGCTTTCTTT
TRBV20-1	few	TRBJ2-3	.	CSAPTSPTDTQYF	TGCAGTGCCCCAACTAGTCCCACAGATACGCAGTATTTT
TRBV2	.	TRBJ2-1	.	CASSRNPTSNEQFF	TGTGCCAGCAGCAGAAACCCGACTAGCAATGAGCAGTTCTTC
TRBV7-9	.	TRBJ2-2	.	CASSRRRSRELFF	TGTGCCAGCAGCCGCCGCAGGAGCCGGGAGCTGTTTTTT
TRBV10-3	.	TRBJ1-1	TRBD1	CAISEARTGGNTEAFF	TGTGCCATCAGTGAGGCAAGGACAGGGGGGAACACTGAAGCTTTCTTT
TRBV10-3	.	TRBJ2-1	TRBD2	CAISDPTSGGAEHEQFF	TGTGCCATCAGTGATCCGACTAGCGGGGGGGCTGAACATGAGCAGTTCTTC
TRBV18	many	TRBJ1-1	.	CASSGGAYTEAFF	TGTGCCAGCTCGGGGGGCGCTTACACTGAAGCTTTCTTT
TRBV5-1	many	TRBJ2-1	.	CASSVEGSEQFF	TGCGCCAGCAGTGTGGAGGGGAGCGAGCAGTTCTTC
TRBV28	.	TRBJ2-3	.	CASSFDTQYF	TGTGCCAGCAGTTTCGATACGCAGTATTTT
TRBV12-3/TRBV12-4	few	TRBJ1-2	TRBD1	CASSMTGLDGYTF	TGTGCCAGCAGTATGACAGGGCTCGATGGCTACACCTTC
TRBV12-3/TRBV12-4	many	TRBJ1-1	.	CASSTTEAFF	TGTGCCAGCAGTACCACTGAAGCTTTCTTT
TRBV6-2/TRBV6-3	few	TRBJ1-5	.	CASSYLAEGDQPQHF	TGTGCCAGCAGTTACTTGGCTGAGGGGGATCAGCCCCAGCATTTT
TRBV24-1	.	TRBJ2-3	TRBD1	CATGQGSTDTQYF	TGTGCCACCGGACAGGGATCTACAGATACGCAGTATTTT
TRBV20-1	.	TRBJ2-7	TRBD2	CSASGSGRGFVSDEQYF	TGCAGTGCTAGTGGTAGCGGGAGGGGGTTCGTTTCTGACGAGCAGTACTTC
TRBV20-1	.	TRBJ2-3	TRBD2	CSARAPYSGTDTQYF	TGCAGTGCTAGAGCCCCGTATAGCGGGACGGATACGCAGTATTTT
TRBV20-1	.	TRBJ2-3	TRBD2	CSARDDFSGSTGDTQYF	TGCAGTGCTAGAGACGACTTTAGCGGGAGTACGGGAGATACGCAGTATTTT
TRBV20-1	.	TRBJ2-3	.	CSAGLPSTDTQYF	TGCAGTGCGGGCCTTCCTAGCACAGATACGCAGTATTTT
TRBV20-1	few	TRBJ2-4	TRBD1	CSAKPLDRVENIQYF	TGCAGTGCCAAACCCCTCGACAGGGTTGAAAACATTCAGTACTTC
TRBV29-1	.	TRBJ1-1	TRBD1	CSVLDRGLLNTEAFF	TGCAGCGTTCTCGACAGGGGACTATTGAACACTGAAGCTTTCTTT
TRBV20-1	.	TRBJ2-7	.	CSARGKLIRGGYEQYF	TGCAGTGCTAGAGGGAAATTAATCAGGGGTGGCTACGAGCAGTACTTC
TRBV7-9	many	TRBJ1-1	.	CASRTGVMNTEAFF	TGTGCCAGCAGGACAGGAGTCATGAACACTGAAGCTTTCTTT
TRBV12-3/TRBV12-4	few	TRBJ1-2	.	CASSYQQANYGYTF	TGTGCCAGCAGCTATCAACAGGCTAACTATGGCTACACCTTC
TRBV27	few	TRBJ1-1	.	CASRSNWGENTEAFF	TGTGCCAGCAGATCCAATTGGGGGGAGAACACTGAAGCTTTCTTT
TRBV12-3/TRBV12-4	.	TRBJ2-5	TRBD2	CASSWGTSGRGSQETQYF	TGTGCCAGCAGTTGGGGGACTAGCGGGAGGGGTTCCCAAGAGACCCAGTACTTC
TRBV18	few	TRBJ1-4	.	CASSPTAGEDEKLFF	TGTGCCAGCTCACCAACAGCAGGGGAGGATGAAAAACTGTTTTTT
TRBV12-3/TRBV12-4	.	TRBJ2-2	TRBD1	CASSPVAGTVTGELFF	TGTGCCAGCAGTCCGGTTGCCGGGACAGTCACCGGGGAGCTGTTTTTT
TRBV20-1	few	TRBJ1-1	.	CSARPRGRRDTEAFF	TGCAGTGCTAGGCCCCGCGGACGGAGAGACACTGAAGCTTTCTTT
TRBV12-3/TRBV12-4	many	TRBJ1-2	.	CASSMGRGSGYTF	TGTGCCAGCAGTATGGGACGAGGAAGTGGCTACACCTTC
TRBV20-1	.	TRBJ2-2	TRBD1	CSARETKGAQYGELFF	TGCAGTGCCAGGGAGACCAAGGGGGCGCAGTACGGGGAGCTGTTTTTT
TRBV14	few	TRBJ1-2	TRBD1	CASSQRTGDGYTF	TGTGCCAGCAGCCAACGGACAGGGGATGGCTACACCTTC
TRBV2	few	TRBJ2-2	.	CASSEEPLAANTGELFF	TGTGCCAGCAGTGAAGAGCCTCTAGCCGCGAACACCGGGGAGCTGTTTTTT
TRBV6-5	.	TRBJ1-4	.	CASSYLGPNEKLFF	TGTGCCAGCAGTTATTTGGGCCCTAATGAAAAACTGTTTTTT
TRBV7-9	.	TRBJ2-3	.	CASSFTTTDTQYF	TGTGCCAGCAGCTTCACAACGACAGATACGCAGTATTTT
TRBV7-8	.	TRBJ2-7	.	CASSLIGDTYEQYF	TGTGCCAGCAGCTTAATAGGGGACACCTACGAGCAGTACTTC
TRBV6-5	few	TRBJ1-1	TRBD1	CASSYSARQGEAFF	TGTGCCAGCAGTTACTCGGCCCGACAGGGAGAAGCTTTCTTT
TRBV24-1	few	TRBJ2-2	.	CAILPGADRTGELFF	TGTGCCATCTTGCCGGGGGCCGATAGGACCGGGGAGCTGTTTTTT